What follows are 20 T cell receptor beta chains derived from one specimen sequenced in a study of T cell responses to AZD1222 COVID-19 vaccine. Sequenced by immunoSEQ multiplex PCR; TCRdb stores in-frame clones only, minus some. The table shows fewer than 70,000 clones, with roughly 89% occurring only once. The sequences come from peripheral blood, collected 28 days after the second AZD1222 dose. Source of these receptors: an adult who received the AZD1222 COVID-19 vaccine.

The V and J genes are TRBV19 and TRBJ1-2, with 9 positions matching TRBD1. The CDR3 has 14 amino acids. CDR1 LNHDA and CDR2 SQIVND come from the germline V gene (reference sequence). The V segment lost 6 bases and the J segment 4 bases; nucleotides outside the gene matches: 6. CDR3 nucleotide sequence: TGTGCCAGTAGCCGTCCGGGACAGGGCTATGGCTACACCTTC. It translates to CASSRPGQGYGYTF.

The chain recombines TRBV6-5 with TRBJ2-7; 11 bases align to TRBD1. The V and J ends lost 5 bases and 2 bases, in that order; junction bases with no gene match: 5. CDR3 size: 15 residues. In germline, CDR1 is MNHEY, CDR2 SVGAGI. The CDR3 loop reads CASSRPGQGAYEQYF. CDR3 in DNA: TGTGCCAGCAGTCGACCGGGACAGGGGGCCTACGAGCAGTACTTC.

This clone was recorded once. This rearrangement joins TRBV2 to TRBJ2-7; TRBD2 is a possible D gene (7 bases). V lost 6 bases and J 1 base, leaving 10 bases between the germline ends. CDR1 and CDR2 (germline): SNHLY, FYNNEI. This CDR3 has 13 residues. The CDR3 loop reads CASRRGASYEQYF. As DNA, the CDR3 is TGTGCCAGCAGACGGGGGGCTTCCTACGAGCAGTACTTC.

This chain links TRBV18 with TRBJ2-4; 11 nucleotides line up with TRBD1. The V segment lost 3 bases and the J segment 0 bases; nucleotides outside the gene matches: 4. Germline loops: CDR1 KGHSH, CDR2 LQKENI. This CDR3 is built from 17 residues. CDR3 sequence reads: CASSPRTGGEAKNIQYF. Written as DNA, the CDR3 is TGTGCCAGCTCACCCAGGACAGGGGGCGAAGCCAAAAACATTCAGTACTTC.

The chain is built from TRBV16 and TRBJ1-6; D might be TRBD1 (6 bases). The V end lost 7 bases, the J end lost 1 base, and 11 bases lay between the germline ends. The CDR3 extends over 15 amino acids. The germline CDR1 and CDR2 sequences are KGHSY and FQNENV. The CDR3 sequence: CASTPRGSYNSPLHF. The CDR3 DNA reads TGTGCCAGCACTCCCAGGGGATCCTATAATTCACCCCTCCACTTT.

This clone was seen just once. The chain carries TRBV25-1 and TRBJ2-7; possible D gene TRBD1, 5 bases. This CDR3 is 13 amino acids long. The germline V gene encodes CDR1 MGHDK and CDR2 SYGVNS. V was shortened by 5 bases and J by 0 bases, with 8 bases between the two germline ends. CDR3 sequence (DNA): TGTGCCAGCAGTCCCAGGGCCTCCTACGAGCAGTACTTC. It yields the protein CASSPRASYEQYF.

The chain joins TRBV6-5 to TRBJ1-2; D might be TRBD1 (5 bases). Germline values: CDR1 MNHEY, CDR2 SVGAGI. The CDR3 contains 14 residues. V was cut by 8 bases and J by 6 bases, with 19 bases left in between. CDR3 loop: CASHPNQGGNGYTF. As DNA, the CDR3 is TGTGCCAGCCATCCGAACCAGGGAGGGAATGGCTACACCTTC.

The rearrangement uses TRBV6-2 or TRBV6-3 and TRBJ2-3, with TRBD1 as a possible D gene (6 bases). V was pared by 2 bases and J by 2 bases, with 11 bases between. The CDR3 totals 15 residues. Germline V lookup: CDR1 MNHEY, CDR2 SVGEGT. CDR3: CASSYGGVITDTQYF. The CDR3 region has the DNA TGTGCCAGCAGTTACGGGGGCGTCATCACAGATACGCAGTATTTT.

The V gene is TRBV7-9, the J gene TRBJ2-3; TRBD1 might be the D (6 bases). This CDR3 has 16 amino acids. V lost 5 bases and J lost 4, with 19 bases in between. Germline V lookup: CDR1 SEHNR, CDR2 FQNEAQ (reference sequence). CDR3 in amino acids: CASSVGSQGIADTQYF. For the CDR3, the DNA is TGTGCCAGCAGCGTAGGATCCCAGGGGATCGCAGATACGCAGTATTTT.

This chain connects TRBV28 to TRBJ1-1; the match to TRBD1 covers 7 bases. Losses at the gene ends were 4 bases for V and 1 base for J; bases not matched to a gene: 6. This CDR3 has 15 residues. Germline CDR1 MDHEN, CDR2 SYDVKM. In DNA, the CDR3 is TGTGCCAGCAGTTCCCCGGACAGGACGAACACTGAAGCTTTCTTT. It encodes CASSSPDRTNTEAFF. Together with reference TRBV28 and TRBJ1-1, the CDR3 gives the full variable domain: DVKVTQSSRYLVKRTGEKVFLECVQDMDHENMFWYRQDPGLGLRLIYFSYDVKMKEKGDIPEGYSVSREKKERFSLILESASTNQTSMYLCASSSPDRTNTEAFFGQGTRLTVV.

The chain combines TRBV18 with TRBJ2-2, with 8 bases fitting TRBD2. V dropped 6 bases and J dropped 1; count of bases not matched to a gene: 13. Germline V lookup: CDR1 KGHSH, CDR2 LQKENI. This CDR3 is 18 amino acids long. The DNA for the CDR3 is TGTGCCAGCTCGTCACTGCGTATGGGACTAGGGAACACCGGGGAGCTGTTTTTT. Amino acids: CASSSLRMGLGNTGELFF.

This clone was recorded only once. This sequence joins TRBV6-5 and TRBJ2-7; possible D gene TRBD2, 6 bases. In germline, CDR1 is MNHEY, CDR2 SVGAGI. This CDR3 contains 16 residues. The V end was cut by 0 bases, the J end by 5 bases, with 17 bases between. The CDR3 DNA reads TGTGCCAGCAGTTACTCGAGTGGCGGGGAGGCCCACGAGCAGTACTTC. It codes for CASSYSSGGEAHEQYF.

The chain links TRBV9 to TRBJ1-3, with 8 bases fitting TRBD1. From germline, CDR1 is SGDLS and CDR2 YYNGEE. The CDR3 totals 17 residues. V was clipped by 0 bases and J by 2 bases; unmatched bases: 7. CDR3 amino acids: CASSVGTGPSPGNTIYF. In DNA form, the CDR3 reads TGTGCCAGCAGCGTAGGGACAGGGCCCTCCCCTGGAAACACCATATATTTT.

The V and J genes are TRBV27 and TRBJ2-3; possible D gene TRBD1, 6 bases. Trimming left V 2 bases short and J 2 bases short, with 11 bases between. Germline-derived CDR1 and CDR2 are MNHEY and SMNVEV (reference sequence). The CDR3 has 15 residues. The CDR3 here is CASSLRRQVTDTQYF. CDR3 sequence (DNA): TGTGCCAGCAGTTTACGCCGACAGGTCACAGATACGCAGTATTTT.

This clone was found once. V gene TRBV6-5 combines with J gene TRBJ2-7; 10 bases align to TRBD1. This CDR3 has 14 residues. Germline V gene data show CDR1 as MNHEY and CDR2 as SVGAGI. V shed 2 bases and J 5 bases; nucleotides not matched to a gene: 3. CDR3 sequence (DNA): TGTGCCAGCAGTTACGGGACAGGGGACGACGAGCAGTACTTC. It specifies CASSYGTGDDEQYF.

The chain is built from TRBV19 and TRBJ2-6; D unresolved. The CDR3 is 16 residues long. V lost 1 base and J 0 bases, leaving 7 bases between the germline ends. Germline V lookup: CDR1 LNHDA, CDR2 SQIVND (reference sequence). CDR3 sequence: CASSIGTGSGANVLTF. CDR3 coding DNA: TGTGCCAGTAGTATAGGGACGGGCTCTGGGGCCAACGTCCTGACTTTC. The full variable domain, in which reference TRBV19 and TRBJ2-6 provide the parts outside the CDR3, is DGGITQSPKYLFRKEGQNVTLSCEQNLNHDAMYWYRQDPGQGLRLIYYSQIVNDFQKGDIAEGYSVSREKKESFPLTVTSAQKNPTAFYLCASSIGTGSGANVLTFGAGSRLTVL.

This sequence joins TRBV6-2 or TRBV6-3 and TRBJ2-7; TRBD1 matches 9 bases. CDR1 and CDR2 (germline): MNHEY, SVGEGT. The ends lost 6 bases at V and 6 bases at J; junction bases unmatched: 15. The CDR3 runs 16 residues. CDR3 DNA: TGTGCCAGCAGCCCCCTATATCGGGACAGGGCGTCCGAGCAGTACTTC. Translation: CASSPLYRDRASEQYF.

V and J are TRBV10-3 and TRBJ2-3, with 10 bases matching TRBD1. CDR3 length: 14 residues. V lost 10 bases and J lost 1; bases outside the gene matches: 5. Germline V gene data show CDR1 as ENHRY and CDR2 as SYGVKD. The CDR3 DNA follows: TGTGCCACCCTCGGGACAGGGGGCACAGATACGCAGTATTTT. It is translated as CATLGTGGTDTQYF.

The genes are TRBV9 and TRBJ2-2; no clear D gene. From germline, CDR1 is SGDLS and CDR2 YYNGEE. V lost 0 bases and J lost 5, with 17 bases in between. This CDR3 contains 17 residues. The DNA for the CDR3 is TGTGCCAGCAGCGTAGCTTGGCGTGGAATAGGGACCGGGGAGCTGTTTTTT. This translates into CASSVAWRGIGTGELFF.

The DNA for the CDR3 is TGTGCCTGGGGCTACAGGAGAATTACGAACACCGGGGAGCTGTTTTTT. Protein sequence: CAWGYRRITNTGELFF. This sequence joins TRBV30 and TRBJ2-2; TRBD1 is a possible D gene (5 bases). Germline V gives CDR1 GTSNPN, CDR2 SVGIG (reference sequence). The CDR3 loop spans 16 amino acids. Trimming pared 5 bases from V and 0 bases from J, leaving 16 bases between.